This entry lists 21 T cell receptor beta chains sequenced from one sample in a study of blood T cell repertoires in COVID-19 (dated by TCRdb to 2020 to 2021). The method was the immunoSEQ multiplex PCR assay. TCRdb limited this immuneACCESS table to in-frame rearrangements with V and J called. A share of clones is missing; checked studies link under half to unresolved V genes, and the rest is unexplained. Counted in this sample were about 180,000 clones; roughly 85% of them appeared once. The top ten constitute more than 2.5% of the sample. Material: peripheral blood. The receptor set was obtained from a man aged 60-69 years with acute or convalescent COVID-19.

This chain joins TRBV6-6 and TRBJ1-3; D remains unclear. The CDR3 runs to 15 residues. Per germline, CDR1 MNHNY and CDR2 SVGAGI (reference sequence). Deletions cut 5 bases from V and 0 bases from J, with 11 bases between. The CDR3 region is CASSQTPRSGNTIYF. The DNA of the CDR3 is TGTGCCAGCAGTCAAACTCCCCGCTCTGGAAACACCATATATTTT.

This chain joins TRBV10-3 and TRBJ2-3; 9 positions agree with TRBD2. This CDR3 spans 16 amino acids. V dropped 11 bases and J dropped 4; count of bases not matched to a gene: 16. Germline lookup yields CDR1 ENHRY and CDR2 SYGVKD. The CDR3 is CAYRASGTGRADTQYF. CDR3 sequence (DNA): TGTGCCTACCGGGCTAGCGGGACTGGAAGGGCAGATACGCAGTATTTT.

The V call is TRBV10-3, the J call TRBJ1-4; D perhaps matches TRBD1 (5 bases). V was shortened by 2 bases and J by 8 bases, with 12 bases between the two germline ends. Per the germline V gene, CDR1 is ENHRY and CDR2 is SYGVKD. The CDR3 loop spans 14 amino acids. The CDR3 reads CAISEGGRGEKLFF. The CDR3 nucleotides read TGTGCCATCAGTGAGGGCGGCCGGGGGGAAAAACTGTTTTTT.

The V gene is TRBV4-2, the J gene TRBJ2-6; TRBD1 aligns across 9 bases. The V and J ends lost 0 bases and 0 bases, in that order; junction bases with no gene match: 12. The germline gives CDR1 LGHNA, CDR2 YNFKEQ. The CDR3 runs to 21 residues. The chain's CDR3 is CASSQDGARDRVGSGANVLTF. The CDR3 bases are TGTGCCAGCAGCCAAGATGGGGCAAGGGACAGGGTTGGCTCTGGGGCCAACGTCCTGACTTTC.

The chain couples TRBV6-5 to TRBJ1-5, with D possibly being TRBD1 (6 bases). The CDR3 is 14 residues long. Germline CDR1 reads MNHEY; CDR2 reads SVGAGI. V gave up 4 bases and J gave up 7 bases, with 14 bases separating them. The CDR3 DNA is TGTGCCAGCAGTTTTCGGGGGGCAAAACAGCCCCAGCATTTT. The encoded protein is CASSFRGAKQPQHF.

CDR3 sequence reads: CASSGQSSGNTIYF. The CDR3, as DNA: TGTGCCAGCAGCGGACAGAGCTCTGGAAACACCATATATTTT. The chain combines TRBV28 with TRBJ1-3; maybe TRBD1 (6 bases). CDR1 is MDHEN, CDR2 SYDVKM, per germline. The CDR3 runs to 14 residues. V lost 6 bases and J lost 0, with 9 bases in between.

This chain connects TRBV19 to TRBJ2-4; tentatively, D is TRBD1 (6 bases). Germline V gene sequence: CDR1 LNHDA, CDR2 SQIVND (reference sequence). Deletions cut 7 bases from V and 0 bases from J, with 13 bases between. This CDR3 is 15 amino acids long. The CDR3 nucleotides read TGTGCCAGTACTGACAGGCAAGTAGCCAAAAACATTCAGTACTTC. Its protein product is CASTDRQVAKNIQYF.

The rearrangement uses TRBV9 and TRBJ1-1; a weak D match, TRBD1 (5 bases). CDR1 and CDR2 (germline): SGDLS, YYNGEE. There are 14 residues in the CDR3. V was shortened by 8 bases and J by 0 bases, with 14 bases between the two germline ends. CDR3 bases: TGTGCCAGTACACGAACAGGCTTGAACACTGAAGCTTTCTTT. Translation: CASTRTGLNTEAFF.

This chain links TRBV10-3 with TRBJ1-4; 7 nucleotides match TRBD1. This CDR3 spans 14 amino acids. With 6 bases clipped from V and 5 bases from J, the junction kept 6 bases outside the gene matches. Germline V CDR1 and CDR2: ENHRY, SYGVKD. The CDR3 sequence is CAIRETGQNEKLFF. The CDR3 region has the DNA TGTGCCATCAGAGAGACAGGGCAAAATGAAAAACTGTTTTTT.

J is TRBJ2-7 and V is TRBV7-2, with TRBD1 identical over 8 bases. With 4 bases clipped from V and 5 bases from J, the junction kept 13 bases outside the gene matches. Germline V gene sequence: CDR1 SGHTA, CDR2 FQGNSA. The CDR3 spans 16 residues. CDR3 nucleotide sequence: TGTGCCAGCAGCTCCGATTACGGACAGGGCCTGGACGAGCAGTACTTC. Its protein product is CASSSDYGQGLDEQYF.

The chain carries TRBV5-1 and TRBJ2-5; 8 nucleotides match TRBD1. Trimming cost V 4 bases and J 3 bases; bases outside gene matches: 5. The CDR3 is 14 residues long. CDR1 SGHRS and CDR2 YFSETQ come from the germline V gene. CDR3 in amino acids: CASSPGQAKETQYF. CDR3 DNA: TGCGCCAGCAGCCCGGGACAGGCCAAAGAGACCCAGTACTTC.

V usage is TRBV7-2 and J usage is TRBJ2-2; 8 bases fit TRBD2. The CDR3 consists of 19 residues. V shed 4 bases and J 6 bases; nucleotides not matched to a gene: 19. The germline V gene encodes CDR1 SGHTA and CDR2 FQGNSA. The CDR3 is CASSSIYGSAGVRPGELFF. The CDR3 bases are TGTGCCAGCAGCTCAATATATGGGTCAGCGGGAGTAAGACCCGGGGAGCTGTTTTTT.

V gene TRBV19 combines with J gene TRBJ1-5; 7 bases are a match to TRBD1. Germline V gene sequence: CDR1 LNHDA, CDR2 SQIVND (reference sequence). This CDR3 region has 16 residues. V lost 2 bases to trimming and J lost 3 bases; unmatched junction nucleotides: 7. CDR3 nucleotide sequence: TGTGCCAGTAGTATAACAGGGGTCGCCCCCAATCAGCCCCAGCATTTT. This gives the protein CASSITGVAPNQPQHF.

V usage is TRBV7-9 and J usage is TRBJ2-7, with D maybe TRBD2 (7 bases). Germline V lookup: CDR1 SEHNR, CDR2 FQNEAQ (reference sequence). V was cut by 5 bases and J by 0 bases, with 20 bases left in between. The length of the CDR3 is 17 residues. The CDR3 nucleotides read TGTGCCAGCAGCCATGGGGTTGGGGGGGCGAGCTCCTACGAGCAGTACTTC. The encoded protein is CASSHGVGGASSYEQYF.

This chain connects TRBV6-5 to TRBJ1-6; 11 nucleotides match TRBD1. Germline V gene sequence: CDR1 MNHEY, CDR2 SVGAGI. This CDR3 has 15 amino acids. Unmatched junction bases numbered 3, after V lost 2 bases and J lost 9 bases. CDR3 sequence: CASSYRGTGGSPLHF. CDR3 DNA sequence: TGTGCCAGCAGTTACCGAGGGACAGGGGGTTCACCCCTCCACTTT.

This chain uses TRBV7-2 with TRBJ2-5; D remains ambiguous. CDR3 length equals 14 residues. Trimming removed 1 base from V and 1 base from J, with 7 bases in between. Germline V gives CDR1 SGHTA, CDR2 FQGNSA. CDR3 amino acids: CASSLGGPQETQYF. In DNA, the CDR3 is TGTGCCAGCAGCTTAGGAGGTCCCCAAGAGACCCAGTACTTC.

J is TRBJ1-5 and V is TRBV12-3 or TRBV12-4, with D tentatively TRBD1 (5 bases). The germline V and J ends were trimmed by 3 bases and 9 bases, with 12 bases remaining between them. This CDR3 spans 13 amino acids. CDR3 residues: CASSLGGVGPQHF. DNA for the CDR3: TGTGCCAGCAGTTTGGGGGGAGTAGGGCCCCAGCATTTT.

The gene calls are TRBV10-2 and TRBJ2-7; 7 bases match TRBD2. The CDR3 is 13 amino acids. The germline CDR1 and CDR2 sequences are WSHSY and SAAADI. The V and J ends lost 7 bases and 2 bases, in that order; junction bases with no gene match: 5. The CDR3 DNA reads as TGCGCCAGCACGCGGGGGTCGCCCTACGAGCAGTACTTC. It specifies CASTRGSPYEQYF.

V is TRBV19 and J is TRBJ2-7; TRBD1 aligns across 7 bases. CDR1 LNHDA and CDR2 SQIVND come from the germline V gene (reference sequence). CDR3 length: 15 amino acids. J gave up 2 bases and V 1 base, and 5 bases lay outside the gene matches. The CDR3 nucleotides are TGTGCCAGTAGTATAGGGGCCAGGGGGACCTACGAGCAGTACTTC. Its protein is CASSIGARGTYEQYF.

The J gene is TRBJ2-3, the V gene TRBV27, with 8 positions matching TRBD1. The CDR3 has 16 amino acids. CDR1 is MNHEY, CDR2 SMNVEV, per germline (reference sequence). V shed 3 bases and J 1 base; nucleotides not matched to a gene: 6. This CDR3 is CASSFAGGRGTDTQYF. The CDR3 nucleotides read TGTGCCAGCAGTTTCGCAGGGGGCCGGGGCACAGATACGCAGTATTTT.

The chain uses TRBV27 and TRBJ2-4; 7 bases align to TRBD2. The V gene's germline CDR1 is MNHEY and CDR2 SMNVEV (reference sequence). V was pared by 5 bases and J by 6 bases, with 7 bases of the junction left unmatched. The CDR3 length is 14 residues. This chain's CDR3 is CASSLGLDSNIQYF. The CDR3 nucleotides are TGTGCCAGCAGTCTCGGACTAGACTCAAACATTCAGTACTTC.